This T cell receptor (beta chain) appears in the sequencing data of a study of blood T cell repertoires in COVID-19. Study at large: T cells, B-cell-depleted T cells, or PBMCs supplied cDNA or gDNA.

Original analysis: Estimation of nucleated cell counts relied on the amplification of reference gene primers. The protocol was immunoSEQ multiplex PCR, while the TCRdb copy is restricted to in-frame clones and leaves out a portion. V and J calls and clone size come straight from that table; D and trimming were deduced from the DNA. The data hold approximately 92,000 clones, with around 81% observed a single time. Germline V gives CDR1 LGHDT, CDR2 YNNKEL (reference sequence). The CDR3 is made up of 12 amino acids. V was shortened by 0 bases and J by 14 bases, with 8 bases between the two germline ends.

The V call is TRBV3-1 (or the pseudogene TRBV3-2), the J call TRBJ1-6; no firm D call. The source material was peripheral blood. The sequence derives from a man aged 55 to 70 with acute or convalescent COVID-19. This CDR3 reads CASSQERLALHF. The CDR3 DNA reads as TGTGCCAGCAGCCAAGAGAGGCTGGCCCTCCACTTT.